This entry describes one TCR beta chain. What it recognizes is unknown. These data are taken from a study of cytomegalovirus exposure and HLA in healthy donors. Study observations and caveats: With high specificity and sensitivity, the classifier reportedly diagnosed cytomegalovirus status.

The CDR3 totals 14 residues. J gave up 7 bases and V 6 bases, and 9 bases lay outside the gene matches. Germline CDR1 is MNHNS and CDR2 is SASEGT. Participants comprised healthy donors of bone marrow. The donors, nominally healthy at sampling, likely had unrecorded immune exposures. The PCR had 60 Vbeta and 13 Jbeta primers. Assay: immunoSEQ multiplex PCR; the TCRdb copy retains only in-frame clones and omits some. The sample holds around 70,000 clones. The TCR comes from a female donor in good health and CMV-seropositive. This chain connects TRBV6-1 to TRBJ2-7, with TRBD1 matching over 10 bases. Source material: PBMCs. The CDR3 DNA follows: TGTGCCAGCAGCGAGGGGACAGGGGCGGGTGAGCAGTACTTC. Protein product: CASSEGTGAGEQYF.